These T cell receptor beta chains were read from a single sample in a study of blood T cell repertoires in COVID-19. Using immunoSEQ multiplex PCR, the repertoire was profiled, and TCRdb retains in-frame clones only, with some absent. Among hundreds of thousands of clones listed, roughly 90% were seen once. Material for sequencing was PBMCs or T cells enriched from blood (not recorded which). The receptors stem from a middle-aged man who had recovered from COVID-19. The CDR3 runs from the conserved cysteine through the conserved F or W. The D gene is left open where the match is weak. The size field is filled for only some rows; it gives once, few, many or a size class.

V gene	clone size	D gene	J gene	CDR3 DNA	CDR3 protein
TRBV29-1	-	TRBD1	TRBJ2-7	TGCAGCGTTACTATGCGGGACAGGGTTACCTACGAGCAGTACTTC	CSVTMRDRVTYEQYF
TRBV19	-	TRBD2	TRBJ2-3	TGTGCCAGTAGTACGCGACTAGCGGGAGGTCAAGATACGCAGTATTTT	CASSTRLAGGQDTQYF
TRBV6-5	-	TRBD1	TRBJ1-2	TGTGCCAGCAGTTCGGGACAGGCTTGGCGTTATGGCTACACCTTC	CASSSGQAWRYGYTF
TRBV5-1	-	-	TRBJ1-1	TGCGCCAGCAGCCAGGGAATTGGTTTGAACACTGAAGCTTTCTTT	CASSQGIGLNTEAFF
TRBV27	once	TRBD2	TRBJ2-1	TGTGCCAGCAGTTTAAGCGGGGGGCTGGATGAGCAGTTCTTC	CASSLSGGLDEQFF
TRBV24-1	-	TRBD2	TRBJ2-2	TGTGCCACCAGTGATTCCCTCTATCCGGGACTAAAAAACACCGGGGAGCTGTTTTTT	CATSDSLYPGLKNTGELFF
TRBV5-6	-	TRBD2	TRBJ2-2	TGTGCCAGCAGCTGGGGACTAGCGGGGGGCACCGGGGAGCTGTTTTTT	CASSWGLAGGTGELFF
TRBV4-1	-	TRBD2	TRBJ2-5	TGCGCCAGCAGCCAAGATAGCGGACTAGCGGGACGGGGCTTGGAGACCCAGTACTTC	CASSQDSGLAGRGLETQYF
TRBV28	-	-	TRBJ1-2	TGTGCCAGCAGTTCCCAGGTTAACTATGGCTACACCTTC	CASSSQVNYGYTF
TRBV2	-	TRBD1	TRBJ1-6	TGTGCCAGCATACCGAACCGGACAGGGGATCGTTCACCCCTCCACTTT	CASIPNRTGDRSPLHF
TRBV7-8	-	-	TRBJ1-5	TGTGCCAGCAGCTCCGGGACTACCAATCAGCCCCAGCATTTT	CASSSGTTNQPQHF
TRBV5-8	-	-	TRBJ1-5	TGTGCCAGCAGCTTGAGCGGGGCGCCCCATCAGCCCCAGCATTTT	CASSLSGAPHQPQHF
TRBV18	-	-	TRBJ1-1	TGTGCCAGCTCACCCCTATCGGGTGGGACTGAAGCTTTCTTT	CASSPLSGGTEAFF
TRBV19	-	TRBD1	TRBJ1-1	TGTGCCAGTAGTAGGCCGGGACAGCCAAACACTGAAGCTTTCTTT	CASSRPGQPNTEAFF
TRBV28	-	TRBD2	TRBJ2-7	TGTGCCAGCAGGGGAGCGGGAACCCCCCACGAGCAGTACTTC	CASRGAGTPHEQYF
TRBV28	-	-	TRBJ2-1	TGTGCCAGCAGTTTAGGAGGGGGGGATTGGAATGAGCAGTTCTTC	CASSLGGGDWNEQFF
TRBV28	-	-	TRBJ1-3	TGTGCCAGCAGTACAACGATGAGGAACACCATATATTTT	CASSTTMRNTIYF
TRBV6-5	-	TRBD2	TRBJ2-7	TGTGCCAGCAGTCCTACTAGCGGGTATCCTAGGGAGCAGTACTTC	CASSPTSGYPREQYF
TRBV28	-	TRBD2	TRBJ2-1	TGTGCCAGCAGTTTTCCCCTAGCGGGAAAGTCGGTCGGGCAGTTCTTC	CASSFPLAGKSVGQFF
TRBV14	-	-	TRBJ1-6	TGTGCCAGCAGCCAACATTTTGGACTTCAGAATTCACCCCTCCACTTT	CASSQHFGLQNSPLHF
TRBV11-3	-	TRBD2	TRBJ2-5	TGTGCCAGCAGCTTGGGACTAGCGGGGGGGTTCTATGAGACCCAGTACTTC	CASSLGLAGGFYETQYF
TRBV9	-	-	TRBJ1-2	TGTGCCAGCAGCGAGGGACTGACTAACTATGGCTACACCTTC	CASSEGLTNYGYTF
TRBV2	-	TRBD2	TRBJ2-1	TGTGCCAGCAGTTTACTAGCGGCCGGCTACAATGAGCAGTTCTTC	CASSLLAAGYNEQFF
TRBV9	-	-	TRBJ1-5	TGTGCCAGCAGCGGTGACAGCAATAGCAATCAGCCCCAGCATTTT	CASSGDSNSNQPQHF
TRBV7-2	-	-	TRBJ1-6	TGTGCCAGCAGCCCGCAGGGTAATTCACCCCTCCACTTT	CASSPQGNSPLHF
TRBV15	once	-	TRBJ2-1	TGTGCCACCAGCAGAAACCGGGACTCGTCTTTGCGTGAGCAGTTCTTC	CATSRNRDSSLREQFF
TRBV5-1	-	TRBD2	TRBJ2-5	TGCGCCAGCAGCCGGGCCCCTAGCGGGAGGGTAGAGACCCAGTACTTC	CASSRAPSGRVETQYF
TRBV15	-	TRBD2	TRBJ2-5	TGTGCCACCAGCAGAGATGAGCGGGAGGGCTTCCAAGAGACCCAGTACTTC	CATSRDEREGFQETQYF
TRBV5-5	-	-	TRBJ1-6	TGTGCCAGCAGCTTGGTTCTACGTACCTTGAGGGATTCACCCCTCCACTTT	CASSLVLRTLRDSPLHF
TRBV5-1	-	-	TRBJ2-7	TGCGCCAGCAGCTTGGGGACAGTAACCTACGAGCAGTACTTC	CASSLGTVTYEQYF
TRBV9	-	TRBD2	TRBJ2-5	TGTGCCAGCAGCGTAGGAGGTGGCGGGGGGGCTGCGGAGACCCAGTACTTC	CASSVGGGGGAAETQYF
TRBV5-1	-	-	TRBJ2-7	TGCGCCAGCAGCTTGGGTGGCGGGATTGGTGGGGAGCAGTACTTC	CASSLGGGIGGEQYF
TRBV22-1	-	-	TRBJ1-5	TGTCCTGGGAGCGCAGTATCTACAGACCAATATAGCAATCAGCCCCAGCATTTT	CPGSAVSTDQYSNQPQHF
TRBV5-7	-	-	TRBJ1-2	TGTGCCAGCAGCGCCGATACAGGGAATCCCTATGGCTACACCTTC	CASSADTGNPYGYTF
TRBV6-5	-	-	TRBJ2-2	TGTGCCAGCAGCCAGGGACAAAACACCGGGGAGCTGTTTTTT	CASSQGQNTGELFF
TRBV7-2	-	TRBD2	TRBJ2-3	TGTGCCAGCAGCTTAGCGTCTGCGGGACTAGCGGGACTTCCCTCCACAGATACGCAGTATTTT	CASSLASAGLAGLPSTDTQYF
TRBV19	-	-	TRBJ1-6	TGTGCCAGTAGTGCCTCCTCCCCGTCGACAGTAAATAATTCACCCCTCCACTTT	CASSASSPSTVNNSPLHF
TRBV2	-	-	TRBJ1-6	TGTGCCAGCAGTGGGCGAGTGGCGGCACCCCTCCACTTT	CASSGRVAAPLHF
TRBV6-5	-	TRBD1	TRBJ2-2	TGTGCCAGCAGTTACTCCGGGACAGCGAACACCGGGGAGCTGTTTTTT	CASSYSGTANTGELFF
TRBV5-1	-	TRBD1	TRBJ1-4	TGCGCCAGCAGCTTGGTGGGACAGGGGGGTAATGAAAAACTGTTTTTT	CASSLVGQGGNEKLFF
TRBV27	-	TRBD2	TRBJ2-2	TGTGCCAGCAGTCTAGCGGGAGTTCAAACCGGGGAGCTGTTTTTT	CASSLAGVQTGELFF
TRBV10-3	-	-	TRBJ2-7	TGTGCCATCAGTGAGTCGATCGGCGGCGGAAGCTCCTACGAGCAGTACTTC	CAISESIGGGSSYEQYF